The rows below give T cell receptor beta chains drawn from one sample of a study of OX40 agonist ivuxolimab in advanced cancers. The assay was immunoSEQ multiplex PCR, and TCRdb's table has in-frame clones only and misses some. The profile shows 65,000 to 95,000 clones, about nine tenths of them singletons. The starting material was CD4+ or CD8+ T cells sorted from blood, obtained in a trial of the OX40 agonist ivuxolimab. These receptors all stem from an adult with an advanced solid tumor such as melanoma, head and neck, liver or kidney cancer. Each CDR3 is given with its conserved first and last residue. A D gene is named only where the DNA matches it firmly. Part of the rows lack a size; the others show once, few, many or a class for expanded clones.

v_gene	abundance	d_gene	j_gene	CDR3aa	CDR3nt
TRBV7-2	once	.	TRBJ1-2	CASSFSQRFDYGYTF	TGTGCCAGCAGCTTCTCCCAGCGCTTCGACTATGGCTACACCTTC
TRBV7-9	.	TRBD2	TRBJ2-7	CALGGASGRYEQYF	TGTGCCCTAGGAGGGGCTAGCGGGAGGTACGAGCAGTACTTC
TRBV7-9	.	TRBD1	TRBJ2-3	CASSSGTGTDTQYF	TGTGCCAGCAGCTCGGGGACAGGCACAGATACGCAGTATTTT
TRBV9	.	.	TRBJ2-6	CASTEGPGNSGANVLTF	TGTGCCAGCACCGAGGGCCCAGGCAACTCTGGGGCCAACGTCCTGACTTTC
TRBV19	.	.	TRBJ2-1	CASSSAGQPSYNEQFF	TGTGCCAGTAGTTCCGCGGGACAACCCTCCTACAATGAGCAGTTCTTC
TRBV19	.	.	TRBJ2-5	CASSLIGSGETQYF	TGTGCCAGTAGTTTAATCGGTTCGGGAGAGACCCAGTACTTC
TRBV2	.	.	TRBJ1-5	CASSEARHRYQPQHF	TGTGCCAGCAGTGAAGCGCGTCACAGGTATCAGCCCCAGCATTTT
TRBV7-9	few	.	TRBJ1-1	CASSLEVAGEAFF	TGTGCCAGCAGCTTAGAGGTAGCAGGGGAAGCTTTCTTT
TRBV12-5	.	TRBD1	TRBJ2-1	CASGLVPGQGVNEQFF	TGTGCTAGTGGTTTGGTCCCGGGACAGGGGGTCAATGAGCAGTTCTTC
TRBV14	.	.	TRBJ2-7	CASSQDLRGSPQYF	TGTGCCAGCAGCCAAGATTTGCGGGGATCTCCGCAGTACTTC
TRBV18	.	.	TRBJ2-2	CASSPTLASVFSTGELFF	TGTGCCAGCTCACCAACCTTGGCTAGCGTCTTTTCCACCGGGGAGCTGTTTTTT
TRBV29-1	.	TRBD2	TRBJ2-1	CSVGGLAGDNEQFF	TGCAGCGTGGGGGGACTAGCGGGAGACAATGAGCAGTTCTTC
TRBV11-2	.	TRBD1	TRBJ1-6	CASSPRQGNSPLHF	TGTGCCAGCAGCCCTCGACAGGGTAACTCACCCCTCCACTTT
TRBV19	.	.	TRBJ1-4	CATSLGAGYEKLFF	TGTGCCACCTCTTTGGGGGCAGGATACGAAAAACTGTTTTTT
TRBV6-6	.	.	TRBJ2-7	CASSYSEGKQYF	TGTGCCAGCAGTTACTCCGAGGGGAAGCAGTACTTC
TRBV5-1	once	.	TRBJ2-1	CASSLATAEGREQFF	TGCGCCAGCAGCTTGGCCACGGCGGAGGGGAGGGAGCAGTTCTTC
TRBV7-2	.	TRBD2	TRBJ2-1	CASSLQAGSSEQFF	TGTGCCAGCAGCCTTCAAGCGGGATCGTCTGAGCAGTTCTTC
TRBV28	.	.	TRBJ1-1	CASSWSTNTEAFF	TGTGCCAGCAGTTGGTCGACAAACACTGAAGCTTTCTTT
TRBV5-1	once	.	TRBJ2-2	CASSFNGDTGELFF	TGCGCCAGCAGCTTTAACGGGGACACCGGGGAGCTGTTTTTT
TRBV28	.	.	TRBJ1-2	CASGGNYGYTF	TGTGCCAGCGGGGGTAACTATGGCTACACCTTC
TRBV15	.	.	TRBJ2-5	CATSRAGRTYQETQYF	TGTGCCACCAGCAGAGCCGGACGAACGTACCAAGAGACCCAGTACTTC
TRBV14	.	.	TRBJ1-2	CASSQDKGGAGGYTF	TGTGCCAGCAGCCAAGATAAGGGGGGCGCTGGGGGCTACACCTTC
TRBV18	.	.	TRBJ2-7	CASSPLEPSYEQYF	TGTGCCAGCTCACCTTTAGAGCCCTCCTACGAGCAGTACTTC
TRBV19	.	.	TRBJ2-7	CASSTRTVTSYEQYF	TGTGCCAGTAGTACCCGGACTGTGACCTCCTACGAGCAGTACTTC
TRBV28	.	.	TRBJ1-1	CASSLLWGNTEAFF	TGTGCCAGCAGTTTGCTTTGGGGGAATACTGAAGCTTTCTTT
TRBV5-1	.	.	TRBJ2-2	CASSLMAGSNTGELFF	TGCGCCAGCAGCTTGATGGCTGGATCCAACACCGGGGAGCTGTTTTTT